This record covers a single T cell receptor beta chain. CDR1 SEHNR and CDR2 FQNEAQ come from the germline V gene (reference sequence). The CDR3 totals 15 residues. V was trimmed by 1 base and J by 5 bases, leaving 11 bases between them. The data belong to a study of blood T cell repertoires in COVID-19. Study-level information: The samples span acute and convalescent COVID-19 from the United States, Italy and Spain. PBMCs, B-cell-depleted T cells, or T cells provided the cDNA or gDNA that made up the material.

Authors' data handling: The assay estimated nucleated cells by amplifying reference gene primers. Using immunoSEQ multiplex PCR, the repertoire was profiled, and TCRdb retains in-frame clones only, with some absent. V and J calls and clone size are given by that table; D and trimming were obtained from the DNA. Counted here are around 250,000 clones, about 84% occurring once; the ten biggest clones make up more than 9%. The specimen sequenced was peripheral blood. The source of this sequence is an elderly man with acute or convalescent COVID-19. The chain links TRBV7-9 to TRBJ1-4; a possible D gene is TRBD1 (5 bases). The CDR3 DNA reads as TGTGCCAGCAGCTTAGTCAGGGCTCAAAATGAAAAACTGTTTTTT. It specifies CASSLVRAQNEKLFF.